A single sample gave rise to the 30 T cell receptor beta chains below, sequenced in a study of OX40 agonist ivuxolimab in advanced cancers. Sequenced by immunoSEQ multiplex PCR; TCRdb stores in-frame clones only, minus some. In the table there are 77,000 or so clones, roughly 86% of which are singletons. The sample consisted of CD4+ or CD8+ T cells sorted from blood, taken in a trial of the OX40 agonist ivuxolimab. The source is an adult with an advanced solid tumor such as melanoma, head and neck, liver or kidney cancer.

The CDR3 here is CATSRDGQGREQYF. For the CDR3, the DNA is TGTGCCACCAGCAGGGACGGACAGGGGCGAGAGCAGTACTTC. The chain carries TRBV15 and TRBJ2-7, with TRBD1 identical over 9 bases. Germline values: CDR1 LNHNV, CDR2 YYDKDF (reference sequence). The CDR3 runs to 14 residues. V shed 3 bases and J 7 bases; nucleotides not matched to a gene: 7.

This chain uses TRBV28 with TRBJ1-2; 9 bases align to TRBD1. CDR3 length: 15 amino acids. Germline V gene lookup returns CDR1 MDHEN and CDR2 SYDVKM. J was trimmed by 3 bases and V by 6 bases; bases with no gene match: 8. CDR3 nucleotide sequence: TGTGCCAGCAGGGCCTCCGGGACAGGGTACTATGGCTACACCTTC. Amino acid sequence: CASRASGTGYYGYTF.

CDR3 region: CASSPGTSGNEQFF. Here the CDR3 DNA reads TGCGCCAGCAGCCCAGGGACTAGCGGCAATGAGCAGTTCTTC. This chain links TRBV5-1 with TRBJ2-1; TRBD2 matches 11 bases. CDR3 size: 14 residues. Trimming at V came to 4 bases and at J to 6 bases, leaving 3 bases not matched to a gene. Germline V gene data show CDR1 as SGHRS and CDR2 as YFSETQ. The whole variable domain, remainder taken from reference TRBV5-1 and TRBJ2-1, is KAGVTQTPRYLIKTRGQQVTLSCSPISGHRSVSWYQQTPGQGLQFLFEYFSETQRNKGNFPGRFSGRQFSNSRSEMNVSTLELGDSALYLCASSPGTSGNEQFFGPGTRLTVL.

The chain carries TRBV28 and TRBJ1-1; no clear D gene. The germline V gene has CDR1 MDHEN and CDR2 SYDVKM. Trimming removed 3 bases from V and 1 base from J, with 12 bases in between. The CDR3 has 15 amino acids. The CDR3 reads CASSLGAPSNTEAFF. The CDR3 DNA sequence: TGTGCCAGCAGTTTGGGAGCGCCGTCGAACACTGAAGCTTTCTTT.

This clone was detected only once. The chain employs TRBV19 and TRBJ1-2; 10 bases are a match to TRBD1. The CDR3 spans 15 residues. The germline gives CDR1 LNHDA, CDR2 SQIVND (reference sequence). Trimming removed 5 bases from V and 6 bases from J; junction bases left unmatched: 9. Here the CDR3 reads CASSLPGQGNNGYTF. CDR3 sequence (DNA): TGTGCCAGTAGTTTGCCGGGACAGGGGAACAATGGCTACACCTTC. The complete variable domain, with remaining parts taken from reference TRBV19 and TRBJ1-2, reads DGGITQSPKYLFRKEGQNVTLSCEQNLNHDAMYWYRQDPGQGLRLIYYSQIVNDFQKGDIAEGYSVSREKKESFPLTVTSAQKNPTAFYLCASSLPGQGNNGYTFGSGTRLTVV.

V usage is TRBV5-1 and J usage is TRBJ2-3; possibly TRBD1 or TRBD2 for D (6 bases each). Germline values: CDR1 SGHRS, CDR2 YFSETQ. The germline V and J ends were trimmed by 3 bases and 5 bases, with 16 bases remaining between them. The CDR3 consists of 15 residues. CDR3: CASSSGGLVGDTQYF. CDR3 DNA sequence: TGCGCCAGCAGCTCTGGGGGGCTGGTAGGAGATACGCAGTATTTT.

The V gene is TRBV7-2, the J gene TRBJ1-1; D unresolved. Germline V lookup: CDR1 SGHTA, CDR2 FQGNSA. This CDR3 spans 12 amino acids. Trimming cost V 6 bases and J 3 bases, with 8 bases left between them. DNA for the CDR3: TGTGCCAGCAGAAAAACCTACACTGAAGCTTTCTTT. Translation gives CASRKTYTEAFF.

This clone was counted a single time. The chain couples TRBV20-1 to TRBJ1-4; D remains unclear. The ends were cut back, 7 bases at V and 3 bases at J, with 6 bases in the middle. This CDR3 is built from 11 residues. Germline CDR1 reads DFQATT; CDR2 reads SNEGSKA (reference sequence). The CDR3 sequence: CSVGANEKLFF. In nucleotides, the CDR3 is TGCAGTGTTGGGGCTAATGAAAAACTGTTTTTT.

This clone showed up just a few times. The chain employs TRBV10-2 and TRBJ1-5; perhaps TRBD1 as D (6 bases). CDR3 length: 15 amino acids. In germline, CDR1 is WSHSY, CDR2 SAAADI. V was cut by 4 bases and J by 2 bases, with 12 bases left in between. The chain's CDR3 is CASSATGTGNQPQHF. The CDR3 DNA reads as TGCGCCAGCAGTGCTACAGGGACGGGCAATCAGCCCCAGCATTTT.

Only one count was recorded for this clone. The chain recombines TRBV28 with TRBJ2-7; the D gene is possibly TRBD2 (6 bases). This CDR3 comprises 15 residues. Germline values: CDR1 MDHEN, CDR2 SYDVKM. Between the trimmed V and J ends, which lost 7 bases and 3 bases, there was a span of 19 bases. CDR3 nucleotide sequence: TGTGCCAGCACCTCTTGGGTCGGGAGTAACTACGAGCAGTACTTC. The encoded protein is CASTSWVGSNYEQYF.

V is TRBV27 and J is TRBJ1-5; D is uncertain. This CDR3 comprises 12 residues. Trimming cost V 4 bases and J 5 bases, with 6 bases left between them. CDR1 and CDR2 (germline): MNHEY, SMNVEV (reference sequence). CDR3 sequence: CASSSPDQPQHF. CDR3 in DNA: TGTGCCAGCAGTTCCCCGGATCAGCCCCAGCATTTT.

The CDR3 bases are TGTGCCAGCAGGGGAACACAGGGATTCAATCAGCCCCAGCATTTT. Encoded protein: CASRGTQGFNQPQHF. This chain uses TRBV27 with TRBJ1-5, with TRBD1 as a possible D gene (6 bases). Per the germline V gene, CDR1 is MNHEY and CDR2 is SMNVEV (reference sequence). V gave up 6 bases and J gave up 3 bases, with 15 bases separating them. The CDR3 has 15 residues.

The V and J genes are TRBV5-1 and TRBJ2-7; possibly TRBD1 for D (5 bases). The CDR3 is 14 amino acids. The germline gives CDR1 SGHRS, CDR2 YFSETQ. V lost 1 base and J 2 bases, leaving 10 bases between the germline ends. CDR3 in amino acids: CASSLRARAYEQYF. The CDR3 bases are TGCGCCAGCAGCTTGAGAGCCAGGGCCTACGAGCAGTACTTC.

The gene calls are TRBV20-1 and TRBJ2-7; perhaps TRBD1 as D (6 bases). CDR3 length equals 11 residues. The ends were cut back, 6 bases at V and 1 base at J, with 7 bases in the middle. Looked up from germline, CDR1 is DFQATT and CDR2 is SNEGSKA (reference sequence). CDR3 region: CSAGGSYEQYF. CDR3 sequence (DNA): TGCAGTGCAGGGGGTTCCTACGAGCAGTACTTC.

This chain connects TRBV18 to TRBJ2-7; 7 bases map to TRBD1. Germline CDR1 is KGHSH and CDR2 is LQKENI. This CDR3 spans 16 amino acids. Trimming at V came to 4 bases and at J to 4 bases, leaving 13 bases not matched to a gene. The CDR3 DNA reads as TGTGCCAGCTCACTTGGACAGGAGAGCGCCTTTTACGAGCAGTACTTC. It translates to CASSLGQESAFYEQYF.

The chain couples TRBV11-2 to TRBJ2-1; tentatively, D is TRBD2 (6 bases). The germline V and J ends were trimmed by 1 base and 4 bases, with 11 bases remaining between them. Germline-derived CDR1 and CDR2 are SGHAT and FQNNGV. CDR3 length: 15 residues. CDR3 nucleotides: TGTGCCAGCAGCTTAGGACAAGCGGGTTACAATGAGCAGTTCTTC. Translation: CASSLGQAGYNEQFF. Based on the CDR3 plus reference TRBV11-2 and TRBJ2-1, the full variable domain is EAGVAQSPRYKIIEKRQSVAFWCNPISGHATLYWYQQILGQGPKLLIQFQNNGVVDDSQLPKDRFSAERLKGVDSTLKIQPAKLEDSAVYLCASSLGQAGYNEQFFGPGTRLTVL.

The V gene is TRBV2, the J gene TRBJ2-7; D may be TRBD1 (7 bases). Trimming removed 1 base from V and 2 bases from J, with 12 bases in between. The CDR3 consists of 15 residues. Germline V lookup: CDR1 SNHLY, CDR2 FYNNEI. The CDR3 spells CASSEVADRPYEQYF. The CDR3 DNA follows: TGTGCCAGCAGTGAAGTAGCGGACAGGCCCTACGAGCAGTACTTC.

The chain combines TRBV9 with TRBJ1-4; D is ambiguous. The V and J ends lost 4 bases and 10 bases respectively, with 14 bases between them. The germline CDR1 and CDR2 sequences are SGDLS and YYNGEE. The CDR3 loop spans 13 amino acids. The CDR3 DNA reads TGTGCCAGCAGCTTCTCACAATTTGGAAAACTGTTTTTT. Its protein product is CASSFSQFGKLFF. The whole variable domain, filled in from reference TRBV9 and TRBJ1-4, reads DSGVTQTPKHLITATGQRVTLRCSPRSGDLSVYWYQQSLDQGLQFLIQYYNGEERAKGNILERFSAQQFPDLHSELNLSSLELGDSALYFCASSFSQFGKLFFGSGTQLSVL.

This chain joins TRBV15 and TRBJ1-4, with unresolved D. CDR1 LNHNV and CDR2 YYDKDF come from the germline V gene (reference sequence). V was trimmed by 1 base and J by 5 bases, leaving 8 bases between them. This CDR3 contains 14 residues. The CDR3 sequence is CATSRAGGNEKLFF. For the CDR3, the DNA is TGTGCCACCAGCAGAGCAGGAGGAAATGAAAAACTGTTTTTT.

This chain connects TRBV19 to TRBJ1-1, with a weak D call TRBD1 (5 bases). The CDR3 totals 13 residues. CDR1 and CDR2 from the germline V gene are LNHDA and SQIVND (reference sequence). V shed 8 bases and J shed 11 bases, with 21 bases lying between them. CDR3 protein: CASSQRAAGRAFF. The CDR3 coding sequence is TGTGCCAGTTCCCAAAGGGCGGCAGGGCGGGCTTTCTTT.

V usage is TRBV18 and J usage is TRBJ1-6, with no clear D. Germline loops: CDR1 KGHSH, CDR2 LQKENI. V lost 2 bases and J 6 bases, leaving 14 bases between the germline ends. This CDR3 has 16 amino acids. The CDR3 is CASSPNARNSNSPLHF. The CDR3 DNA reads TGTGCCAGCTCACCAAATGCCAGAAATTCTAATTCACCCCTCCACTTT.

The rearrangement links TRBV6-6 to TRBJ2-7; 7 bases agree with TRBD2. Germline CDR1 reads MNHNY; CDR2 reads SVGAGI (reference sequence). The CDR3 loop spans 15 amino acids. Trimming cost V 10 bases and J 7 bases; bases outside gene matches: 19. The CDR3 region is CATESYAGVSGEQYF. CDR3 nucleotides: TGTGCCACCGAATCTTACGCGGGGGTATCAGGAGAGCAGTACTTC.

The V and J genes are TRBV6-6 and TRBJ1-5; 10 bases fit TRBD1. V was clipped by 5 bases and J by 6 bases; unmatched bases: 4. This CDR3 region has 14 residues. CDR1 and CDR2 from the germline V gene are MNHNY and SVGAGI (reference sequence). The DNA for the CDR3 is TGTGCCAGCAGTCTAGACAGGGGGCGTCAGCCCCAGCATTTT. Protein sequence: CASSLDRGRQPQHF.

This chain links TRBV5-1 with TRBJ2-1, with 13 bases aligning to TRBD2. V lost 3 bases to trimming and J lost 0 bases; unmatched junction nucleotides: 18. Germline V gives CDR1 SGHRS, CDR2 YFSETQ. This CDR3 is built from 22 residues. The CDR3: CASSSPAGGETSGGSSYNEQFF. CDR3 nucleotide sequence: TGCGCCAGCAGCTCTCCTGCAGGGGGCGAGACTAGCGGGGGGAGCTCCTACAATGAGCAGTTCTTC.

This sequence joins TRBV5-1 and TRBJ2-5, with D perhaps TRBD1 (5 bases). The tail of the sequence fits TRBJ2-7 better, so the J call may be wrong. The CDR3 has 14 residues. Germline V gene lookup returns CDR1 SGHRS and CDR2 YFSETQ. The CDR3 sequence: CASSLVGRVYEQYF. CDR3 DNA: TGCGCCAGCAGCTTGGTGGGCAGGGTCTACGAGCAGTACTTC.

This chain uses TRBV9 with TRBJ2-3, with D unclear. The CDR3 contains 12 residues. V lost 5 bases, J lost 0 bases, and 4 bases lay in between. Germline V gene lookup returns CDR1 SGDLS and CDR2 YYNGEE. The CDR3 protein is CASRSSTDTQYF. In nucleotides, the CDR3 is TGTGCCAGCAGATCCAGCACAGATACGCAGTATTTT.

The CDR3 here is CASHPAGAGPSGEQYF. The DNA of the CDR3 is TGTGCCAGCCACCCCGCTGGGGCCGGGCCTTCTGGGGAGCAGTACTTC. The chain joins TRBV7-8 to TRBJ2-7, with TRBD1 as a possible D gene (5 bases). With 8 bases removed from V and 7 bases from J, the gap between germline ends came to 27 bases. The CDR3 contains 16 residues. CDR1 is SGHVS, CDR2 FQNEAQ, per germline.

The DNA of the CDR3 is TGTGCCAGCAGCTTAGGTCGAAATCAGCCCCAGCATTTT. This sequence encodes CASSLGRNQPQHF. V is TRBV7-6 and J is TRBJ1-5, with D hard to call. CDR3 length equals 13 residues. Trimming took 1 base from V and 4 from J, leaving 5 bases between them. Germline CDR1 and CDR2: SGHVS and FNYEAQ.

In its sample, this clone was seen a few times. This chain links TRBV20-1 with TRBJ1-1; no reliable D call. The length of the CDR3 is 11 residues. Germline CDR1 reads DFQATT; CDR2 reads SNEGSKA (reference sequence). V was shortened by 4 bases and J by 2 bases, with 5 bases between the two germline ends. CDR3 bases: TGCAGTGCTACTCACAACACTGAAGCTTTCTTT. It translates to CSATHNTEAFF.

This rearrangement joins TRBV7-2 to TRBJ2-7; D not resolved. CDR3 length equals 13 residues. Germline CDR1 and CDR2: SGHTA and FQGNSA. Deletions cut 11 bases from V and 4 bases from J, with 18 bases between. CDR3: CASKKPLGYEQYF. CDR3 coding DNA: TGTGCCTCCAAGAAACCCCTCGGATACGAGCAGTACTTC.